This T cell receptor beta chain was obtained from a study of T cells after posttransplantation cyclophosphamide. The data were produced by immunoSEQ multiplex PCR, yet TCRdb's version contains in-frame clones alone and is incomplete. This sample carries 34,000 or so clones, none of them present only once. General study findings and limits: Recipient CMV seropositivity and CMV reactivation strongly tracked TRB clonality.

This clone was found many times. Its antigen is undetermined. Germline-derived CDR1 and CDR2 are SGHNT and YYREEE (reference sequence). The trim removed 3 bases at V and 7 bases at J, leaving 8 bases unmatched. CDR3 size: 16 residues. The chain has TRBV5-4 and TRBJ2-1; 12 bases agree with TRBD2. Input material: PBMCs. This TCR came from a woman between 50 and 59 years old in good health and a related stem cell transplant donor. CDR3 DNA: TGTGCCAGCAGCTCGCGACTAGCGGGAGATCTAAATGAGCAGTTCTTC. Its translation is CASSSRLAGDLNEQFF. Complete variable domain (other parts from reference TRBV5-4 and TRBJ2-1): ETGVTQSPTHLIKTRGQQVTLRCSSQSGHNTVSWYQQALGQGPQFIFQYYREEENGRGNFPPRFSGLQFPNYSSELNVNALELDDSALYLCASSSRLAGDLNEQFFGPGTRLTVL.